This T cell receptor (beta chain) comes out of a study of regulatory T cells in long-lasting Graves disease. Arm-PCR of CDR3 regions and iRepertoire HTBI primers were the basis on which TCR beta libraries were built. TCRdb passed the multiplex PCR reads through MiXCR, listing each CDR3 protein once. Here the sample spans about 340,000 distinct CDR3 sequences, 15% to 20% being singletons. This clonotype was counted a few times. Its antigen is undetermined. The germline V gene has CDR1 SGDLS and CDR2 YYNGEE. Unmatched junction bases numbered 1, after V lost 0 bases and J lost 2 bases. The CDR3 is 14 amino acids. Time point here: persistent/refractory GD, antithyroid drugs over 5 years with positive TRAb. The TCR library used RNA extracted from PBMCs. By American Thyroid Association guidelines, Graves' disease was diagnosed in the cohort. Points from the study as a whole: Patients with persistent disease showed a bias toward TRBV28, TRBJ1-2 and TRBJ2-5.

The source is a female donor with Graves disease. The sample in question was peripheral blood mononuclear cells (PBMCs), obtained when the disease was refractory, from a patient treated with antithyroid drugs. The rearrangement joins TRBV9 to TRBJ1-2; 7 nucleotides line up with TRBD1. The CDR3, as DNA: TGTGCCAGCAGCGTAGAACAGGGGAACTATGGCTACACCTTC. Translated, it gives CASSVEQGNYGYTF.